These 29 T cell receptor beta chains share one sample of origin, sequenced in a study of blood T cells in healthy people across ages. A second PCR of about 6 to 11 cycles used a sample-barcoded 5' primer and a J-beta primer mix. TCRdb reanalysed the 5' RACE reads using MiXCR and keeps one entry per CDR3 protein. The repertoire includes some 670,000 distinct CDR3 sequences, approximately 52% of them detected once, and roughly 12% sits in the top ten. Sequencing used blood. These receptors all come from a woman older than 75 in good health.

A remark on this clonotype: Just one base apart from a much larger clone, this may be a read error. CDR3 in amino acids: CVSSQGTAGYEQYF. CDR3 coding DNA: TGCGTCAGCAGCCAAGGGACTGCAGGATACGAGCAGTACTTC. The chain combines TRBV4-1 with TRBJ2-7, with D possibly being TRBD2 (6 bases). Germline CDR1 reads MGHRA; CDR2 reads YSYEKL. The CDR3 is 14 amino acids.

CDR3 DNA sequence: TGTGCCAGCAGCCAAAGCGGACACTCAGGGGAGACCCAGTACTTC. Protein sequence: CASSQSGHSGETQYF. The rearrangement joins TRBV7-3 to TRBJ2-5, with D perhaps assigned TRBD1 or TRBD2 (5 bases each). Trimming pared 5 bases from V and 5 bases from J, leaving 18 bases between. The CDR3 consists of 15 residues. Germline V gene data show CDR1 as SGHTA and CDR2 as FQGTGA.

The CDR3 DNA follows: TGTGCCAGCAGCCCCACACAAGGGGCTACAGAGACCCAGTACTTC. It translates to CASSPTQGATETQYF. V and J are TRBV6-5 and TRBJ2-5; D possibly corresponds to TRBD1 (5 bases). The germline V gene encodes CDR1 MNHEY and CDR2 SVGAGI. Between the trimmed V and J ends, which lost 6 bases and 4 bases, there was a span of 18 bases. The CDR3 covers 15 residues.

V usage is TRBV6-6 and J usage is TRBJ1-5; D is ambiguous. The CDR3 extends over 13 amino acids. Germline V lookup: CDR1 MNHNY, CDR2 SVGAGI (reference sequence). The V gene lost 5 bases and the J gene lost 1 base, with 6 bases spanning the gap. CDR3 sequence (DNA): TGTGCCAGCAGTGACGGGAGCAATCAGCCCCAGCATTTT. Amino acids: CASSDGSNQPQHF.

The chain uses TRBV27 and TRBJ2-1; D is possibly TRBD2 (7 bases). Germline loops: CDR1 MNHEY, CDR2 SMNVEV (reference sequence). The germline V and J ends were trimmed by 3 bases and 0 bases, with 24 bases remaining between them. There are 20 residues in the CDR3. In nucleotides, the CDR3 is TGTGCCAGCAGTTTCCGAACAGGGTATGGGGGGGGGAGCTCCTACAATGAGCAGTTCTTC. It translates to CASSFRTGYGGGSSYNEQFF.

The gene calls are TRBV9 and TRBJ2-3; tentative D call: TRBD1 (5 bases). With 4 bases removed from V and 6 bases from J, the gap between germline ends came to 15 bases. Per germline, CDR1 SGDLS and CDR2 YYNGEE. CDR3 length equals 14 residues. CDR3 region: CASSPIGATDTQYF. Here the CDR3 DNA reads TGTGCCAGCAGCCCTATAGGGGCAACGGATACGCAGTATTTT.

This clonotype came up many times. The rearrangement links TRBV5-1 to TRBJ1-6, with 10 bases identical to TRBD1. CDR1 is SGHRS and CDR2 is YFSETQ in the germline V gene. This CDR3 contains 14 residues. Unmatched junction bases numbered 6, after V lost 5 bases and J lost 10 bases. This CDR3 is CASRSGQGDSPLHF. CDR3 nucleotides: TGCGCCAGCAGGTCCGGACAGGGGGACTCACCCCTCCACTTT.

This clonotype has just a few counts. The chain has TRBV28 and TRBJ2-2, with D maybe TRBD1 (6 bases). Per the germline V gene, CDR1 is MDHEN and CDR2 is SYDVKM. The CDR3 is 14 residues long. V was clipped by 6 bases and J by 0 bases, with 8 bases between them. The DNA for the CDR3 is TGTGCCAGCAGGAGGACAGCGAACACCGGGGAGCTGTTTTTT. This codes for CASRRTANTGELFF.

This chain uses TRBV5-1 with TRBJ2-2; 13 bases are shared with TRBD2. The germline V gene encodes CDR1 SGHRS and CDR2 YFSETQ. V gave up 0 bases and J gave up 2 bases; unmatched junction bases: 7. The CDR3 has 19 amino acids. In DNA, the CDR3 is TGCGCCAGCAGCTTGGCACTAGCGGGAGGGATAAAAAACACCGGGGAGCTGTTTTTT. Translating gives CASSLALAGGIKNTGELFF.

This clonotype was observed a single time. Being one base from a much bigger clone, this may be a read error. The V call is TRBV7-9, the J call TRBJ2-7, with a possible D match to TRBD1 (5 bases). In germline, CDR1 is SEHNR, CDR2 FQNEAQ (reference sequence). The V end lost 5 bases, the J end lost 7 bases, and 27 bases lay between the germline ends. The CDR3 spans 17 residues. CDR3 in DNA: TGTGCCAGCAGCCCACAAAGGGGCGGCGGTTCCTACAATGAGCAGTACTTC. Amino acids: CASSPQRGGGSYNEQYF. The variable domain in full, completed from reference TRBV7-9 and TRBJ2-7, reads DTGVSQNPRHKITKRGQNVTFRCDPISEHNRLYWYRQTLGQGPEFLTYFQNEAQLEKSRLLSDRFSAERPKGSFSTLEIQRTEQGDSAMYLCASSPQRGGGSYNEQYFGPGTRLTVT.

This chain connects TRBV6-5 to TRBJ1-1; tentative D call: TRBD1 (5 bases). Trimming took 6 bases from V and 8 from J, leaving 16 bases between them. This CDR3 has 13 amino acids. The germline CDR1 and CDR2 sequences are MNHEY and SVGAGI. The CDR3 protein is CASRDLRRGEAFF. DNA of the CDR3: TGTGCCAGCAGGGACCTCCGCCGGGGGGAAGCTTTCTTT.

This clonotype showed up just a few times. V is TRBV5-1 and J is TRBJ2-3; D perhaps matches TRBD1 (5 bases). Germline loops: CDR1 SGHRS, CDR2 YFSETQ. V was pared by 0 bases and J by 2 bases, with 13 bases between. This CDR3 has 16 amino acids. In nucleotides, the CDR3 is TGCGCCAGCAGCTTGGAAAGGGGCGGCTACACAGATACGCAGTATTTT. Translation gives CASSLERGGYTDTQYF.

This chain links TRBV12-3 or TRBV12-4 with TRBJ2-1, with D possibly being TRBD1 (5 bases). V lost 2 bases and J lost 12, with 14 bases in between. The CDR3 is 13 amino acids. DNA for the CDR3: TGTGCCAGCAGTTTACAGGCAGTTACAGGGCAGTTCTTC. Encoded protein: CASSLQAVTGQFF.

This clonotype was seen at least ten times. The chain uses TRBV20-1 and TRBJ1-5; D ambiguous. Germline-derived CDR1 and CDR2 are DFQATT and SNEGSKA (reference sequence). The CDR3 runs to 15 residues. The V and J ends lost 4 bases and 2 bases respectively, with 15 bases between them. The CDR3: CSAKIPGVGNQPQHF. CDR3 in DNA: TGCAGTGCTAAGATCCCCGGGGTGGGCAATCAGCCCCAGCATTTT.

This rearrangement joins TRBV5-1 to TRBJ1-4; TRBD1 is a possible D gene (5 bases). CDR1 is SGHRS, CDR2 YFSETQ, per germline. CDR3 length equals 13 residues. The ends were cut back, 2 bases at V and 8 bases at J, with 10 bases in the middle. CDR3 bases: TGCGCCAGCAGCTTAGGACAACAGGAAAAACTGTTTTTT. It specifies CASSLGQQEKLFF.

Comment on this clonotype: It may be a read error: a sequence one base away is much more abundant. The chain links TRBV5-1 to TRBJ2-1, with 7 bases aligning to TRBD2. CDR3 size: 15 residues. In germline, CDR1 is SGHRS, CDR2 YFSETQ. The DNA of the CDR3 is TGCGCCGGCAGCTCGTTAACGGGGGGTGGGAATGAGCAGTTCTTC. Its protein product is CAGSSLTGGGNEQFF.

The genes are TRBV10-3 and TRBJ2-1; D gene uncertain. This CDR3 region has 12 residues. The germline V gene encodes CDR1 ENHRY and CDR2 SYGVKD. With 0 bases removed from V and 14 bases from J, the gap between germline ends came to 11 bases. CDR3 sequence reads: CAISESPIREFF. CDR3 bases: TGTGCCATCAGTGAGTCCCCGATCCGGGAGTTCTTC.

This clonotype was recorded at least ten times. The chain uses TRBV7-8 and TRBJ1-1; D perhaps matches TRBD1 (5 bases). Trimming shortened V by 5 bases and J by 4 bases, and 11 bases separated the two germline ends. The germline gives CDR1 SGHVS, CDR2 FQNEAQ. The CDR3 sequence is 13 residues long. CDR3 amino acids: CASSLRDGTEAFF. The CDR3 DNA sequence: TGTGCCAGCAGCCTCAGGGATGGCACTGAAGCTTTCTTT.

V gene TRBV3-1 combines with J gene TRBJ1-6; the D gene is possibly TRBD1 (6 bases). Germline lookup yields CDR1 LGHDT and CDR2 YNNKEL (reference sequence). The CDR3 length is 16 residues. The germline V and J ends were trimmed by 4 bases and 9 bases, with 19 bases remaining between them. Written as DNA, the CDR3 is TGTGCCAGCAGCCGAGGACAGTTAGCATTCCTTTCACCCCTCCACTTT. Amino acids: CASSRGQLAFLSPLHF.

This clonotype was observed a handful of times. The V call is TRBV7-2, the J call TRBJ2-7; D is possibly TRBD2 (6 bases). V was cut by 0 bases and J by 2 bases, with 14 bases left in between. The CDR3 is made up of 16 amino acids. The germline V gene has CDR1 SGHTA and CDR2 FQGNSA. This CDR3 reads CASSLAMTLATYEQYF. CDR3 bases: TGTGCCAGCAGCTTAGCCATGACCCTAGCGACCTACGAGCAGTACTTC.

The chain carries TRBV6-2 or TRBV6-3 and TRBJ1-2; D possibly corresponds to TRBD1 (5 bases). Trimming left V 2 bases short and J 0 bases short, with 10 bases between. The CDR3 runs to 15 residues. CDR1 and CDR2 from the germline V gene are MNHEY and SVGEGT. CDR3 coding DNA: TGTGCCAGCAGTTACCTACCAGGGACTAACTATGGCTACACCTTC. It is translated as CASSYLPGTNYGYTF.

Details on this clonotype: A read error may account for a junction end that differs from germline. V gene TRBV5-1 combines with J gene TRBJ2-1, with D possibly being TRBD1 (6 bases). The CDR3 sequence is 14 residues long. Germline-derived CDR1 and CDR2 are SGHRS and YFSETQ. This CDR3 is CASGLQGPYNEQFF. In nucleotides, the CDR3 is TGCGCCAGCGGCTTGCAGGGGCCCTACAATGAGCAGTTCTTC.

To note about this clonotype: Given a much more abundant clone one base away, this may be a read error. The V call is TRBV7-9, the J call TRBJ2-5, with D hard to call. Near its end, the DNA agrees better with TRBJ2-7, so the J call may be wrong. Germline V CDR1 and CDR2: SEHNR, FQNEAQ (reference sequence). The CDR3 has 12 amino acids. The CDR3 sequence is CASNLVSDEQYF. CDR3 nucleotides: TGTGCCAGCAACTTAGTGTCTGACGAGCAGTACTTC.

Note on this clonotype: A clone one base away is much larger, so this may be a read error. This sequence joins TRBV29-1 and TRBJ2-1; 13 nucleotides line up with TRBD2. The CDR3 runs 14 residues. V lost 8 bases to trimming and J lost 10 bases; unmatched junction nucleotides: 11. In germline, CDR1 is SQVTM, CDR2 ANQGSEA. The CDR3: CSSMAGLAGSEQFF. In nucleotides, the CDR3 is TGCAGCTCAATGGCGGGACTAGCGGGGTCGGAGCAGTTCTTC.

This clonotype was observed a handful of times. The chain recombines TRBV20-1 with TRBJ2-1; 13 positions agree with TRBD2. V lost 6 bases, J lost 10 bases, and 9 bases stayed unmatched. CDR1 DFQATT and CDR2 SNEGSKA come from the germline V gene (reference sequence). The CDR3 totals 14 residues. The CDR3 nucleotides are TGCAGTGCCCCCGGGACTAGCGGGACAGAAGAGCAGTTCTTC. It specifies CSAPGTSGTEEQFF.

The chain has TRBV4-1 and TRBJ2-7, with a possible D match to TRBD1 (5 bases). Per the germline V gene, CDR1 is MGHRA and CDR2 is YSYEKL. The CDR3 extends over 17 amino acids. V lost 0 bases and J lost 0, with 15 bases in between. The CDR3 spells CASSQDPAQDLSYEQYF. CDR3 DNA sequence: TGCGCCAGCAGCCAAGATCCCGCACAGGACCTCTCCTACGAGCAGTACTTC.

The CDR3 DNA reads TGTGCCAGCAACCCTAGACAGGGTAACTATGGCTACACCTTC. Protein: CASNPRQGNYGYTF. V gene TRBV28 combines with J gene TRBJ1-2; 7 bases align to TRBD1. Germline V gene lookup returns CDR1 MDHEN and CDR2 SYDVKM. There are 14 residues in the CDR3. The junction had 6 bases not matched to a gene; V was cut back by 7 bases and J by 1 base.

V and J are TRBV7-2 and TRBJ2-1, with 13 bases fitting TRBD2. The junction had 4 bases not matched to a gene; V was cut back by 1 base and J by 7 bases. Germline CDR1 SGHTA, CDR2 FQGNSA. This CDR3 has 16 residues. The CDR3: CASSLVGTSGANEQFF. CDR3 nucleotide sequence: TGTGCCAGCAGCTTAGTTGGGACTAGCGGGGCTAATGAGCAGTTCTTC.

The V gene is TRBV10-3, the J gene TRBJ2-3; D is perhaps TRBD2 (5 bases). The CDR3 length is 11 residues. The germline gives CDR1 ENHRY, CDR2 SYGVKD. V lost 4 bases and J lost 9, with 8 bases in between. CDR3 sequence reads: CAISGSGTQYF. CDR3 nucleotides: TGTGCCATCAGTGGGTCGGGGACGCAGTATTTT.